A selection of T cell receptor beta chains follows, all from one sample in a study of blood T cell repertoires in COVID-19. Libraries were prepared by immunoSEQ multiplex PCR; TCRdb keeps only in-frame clonotypes and omits some of them. The data contain 150,000 to 200,000 clones, roughly 80% of them singletons. The sample taken for sequencing was peripheral blood. The receptors originated from a man aged 50 to 60 who had recovered from COVID-19. Each CDR3 is given with its conserved first and last residue. A D gene is named only where the DNA matches it firmly. Only some rows state a clone size, as once, few, many or a class for expanded clones.

size	D	V	length	J	CDR3	DNA
-	TRBD2	TRBV2	14	TRBJ2-7	CASSDSSGSYEQYF	TGTGCCAGCAGTGACTCTAGCGGGTCCTACGAGCAGTACTTC
-	-	TRBV27	14	TRBJ2-3	CASSRRAGADTQYF	TGTGCCAGCAGTCGACGAGCAGGGGCGGATACGCAGTATTTT
-	TRBD1	TRBV24-1	16	TRBJ2-7	CATSGAGGTGSYEQYF	TGTGCCACCAGTGGGGCAGGAGGGACAGGGAGCTACGAGCAGTACTTC
once	TRBD1	TRBV19	16	TRBJ1-2	CASSARDRGFGYGYTF	TGTGCCAGTAGTGCCCGGGACAGGGGTTTCGGCTATGGCTACACCTTC
-	TRBD1	TRBV15	16	TRBJ2-3	CATSRRTGGGADTQYF	TGTGCCACCAGCAGGAGGACAGGGGGTGGCGCAGATACGCAGTATTTT
-	TRBD1	TRBV10-3	15	TRBJ2-5	CAISEPTGGPETQYF	TGTGCCATCAGTGAGCCGACAGGGGGCCCCGAGACCCAGTACTTC
-	-	TRBV24-1	16	TRBJ2-2	CATSGSIPRSTGELFF	TGTGCCACCAGTGGTAGTATCCCACGAAGCACCGGGGAGCTGTTTTTT
-	-	TRBV6-5	12	TRBJ1-1	CASSIFDTEAFF	TGTGCCAGCAGTATTTTCGACACTGAAGCTTTCTTT
few	TRBD1	TRBV6-6	15	TRBJ1-5	CASSLTGGRGQPQHF	TGTGCCAGCAGCCTCACAGGGGGCCGTGGTCAGCCCCAGCATTTT
-	-	TRBV5-1	12	TRBJ2-3	CASSLAADTQYF	TGCGCCAGCAGCTTGGCGGCAGATACGCAGTATTTT
-	TRBD2	TRBV28	14	TRBJ2-7	CASSPLAEEYEQYF	TGTGCCAGCTCTCCCCTAGCGGAAGAATACGAGCAGTACTTC
few	TRBD1	TRBV5-5	15	TRBJ1-2	CASSSEPGQGFGYTF	TGTGCCAGCAGCTCGGAACCGGGACAGGGATTTGGCTACACCTTC
-	-	TRBV19	15	TRBJ2-7	CASSMFGLRGYEQYF	TGTGCCAGTAGTATGTTTGGACTACGAGGCTACGAGCAGTACTTC
few	-	TRBV27	13	TRBJ1-6	CASLGTYNSPLHF	TGTGCCAGCCTAGGCACCTATAATTCACCCCTCCACTTT
-	TRBD2	TRBV19	15	TRBJ2-3	CASSRLAGVPDTQYF	TGTGCCAGTAGTAGGCTAGCGGGAGTCCCAGATACGCAGTATTTT
-	-	TRBV27	13	TRBJ1-2	CASSLGPLEGYTF	TGTGCCAGCAGTTTAGGGCCCCTGGAAGGCTACACCTTC
-	TRBD1	TRBV11-3	15	TRBJ2-7	CASSPGGSLGYEQYF	TGTGCCAGCAGCCCAGGGGGCTCCCTTGGCTACGAGCAGTACTTC
few	-	TRBV10-3	15	TRBJ1-2	CAISESSGDWSGYTF	TGTGCCATCAGTGAGTCTTCCGGGGACTGGAGTGGCTACACCTTC
-	TRBD2	TRBV15	18	TRBJ2-1	CATSRGGRGLAVNNEQFF	TGTGCCACCAGCAGAGGCGGTAGGGGACTAGCGGTTAACAATGAGCAGTTCTTC
-	TRBD2	TRBV7-2	15	TRBJ2-7	CASSLDQGKIERGDF	TGTGCCAGCAGCTTAGACCAGGGAAAAATCGAGCGGGGTGACTTC
-	TRBD2	TRBV19	16	TRBJ2-1	CASIRDPGGSYNEQFF	TGTGCCAGTATCCGAGACCCGGGGGGATCCTACAATGAGCAGTTCTTC
-	-	TRBV10-1	15	TRBJ2-5	CASSEFGTEQETQYF	TGCGCCAGCAGTGAGTTCGGAACGGAGCAAGAGACCCAGTACTTC
-	TRBD1	TRBV6-1	14	TRBJ2-7	CASSEDRSPYEQYF	TGTGCCAGCAGTGAGGACAGGTCCCCCTACGAGCAGTACTTC
-	-	TRBV2	13	TRBJ1-1	CASSEMRGTEAFF	TGTGCCAGCAGTGAAATGCGTGGCACTGAAGCTTTCTTT
many	TRBD1	TRBV7-8	13	TRBJ1-2	CASSFSGGQEFTF	TGTGCCAGCAGCTTCTCAGGGGGTCAAGAGTTCACCTTC
once	-	TRBV3-1/TRBV3-2	13	TRBJ2-1	CASSQVDWNEQFF	TGTGCCAGCAGCCAGGTGGACTGGAATGAGCAGTTCTTC
-	-	TRBV30	11	TRBJ2-3	CAWSELALQYF	TGTGCCTGGAGTGAACTTGCGTTGCAGTATTTT